This TCR beta chain was identified during a study of cytomegalovirus exposure and HLA in healthy donors. At the level of the study: A preliminary data release comprised 80 million to 95 million unique TCRs obtained from HLA-typed donors.

Turning to this clone: Its antigen is unknown.

Broader study findings: Researchers reported in a later analysis that common viral pathogens appeared linked to several top clusters.

PCR employed 60 Vbeta and 13 Jbeta primers. Measured with immunoSEQ multiplex PCR; TCRdb has only the in-frame clones, and not every one. Of about 160,000 clones in the sample, roughly 85% were seen once. Sequencing was performed on PBMCs. The sequence derives from a man aged 35-49 years in good health and CMV-seronegative.

DNA for the CDR3: TGTGCCAGCAGCTTAGACATGACAGGGGGCTCGGGGTACGAGCAGTACTTC. Residues: CASSLDMTGGSGYEQYF. The genes are TRBV7-2 and TRBJ2-7, with TRBD1 identical over 10 bases. The V gene's germline CDR1 is SGHTA and CDR2 FQGNSA. The CDR3 runs 17 residues. Trimming at V came to 1 base and at J to 4 bases, leaving 10 bases not matched to a gene.